Sequencing of this T cell receptor (beta chain) was carried out in a study of blood T cell repertoires in COVID-19. The CDR3 is 15 residues long. The V and J ends lost 7 bases and 4 bases respectively, with 16 bases between them. From germline, CDR1 is LNHDA and CDR2 SQIVND (reference sequence). The sample holds a few counts of this clone. The table came from immunoSEQ multiplex PCR; TCRdb's copy has only in-frame clones and leaves some out. The data hold 85,000 to 110,000 clones, with around 90% observed a single time. This clonotype was obtained from a woman aged 80 or over in a cohort sampled during active COVID-19. Sequencing was carried out using peripheral blood. The chain uses TRBV19 and TRBJ2-2; D may be TRBD2 (6 bases). CDR3 sequence (DNA): TGTGCCAGTAAAAGAGACTCCGGGGGCACCGGGGAGCTGTTTTTT. Translation: CASKRDSGGTGELFF.